Shown below are 12 T cell receptor beta chains from a single sample sequenced in a study of T cell changes during pregnancy in multiple sclerosis. Clones were read by immunoSEQ multiplex PCR, and TCRdb kept only the in-frame ones, dropping some. The sample includes 69,000 or so clones, around 90% of them seen just once. The sequencing used peripheral blood, collected in the third trimester of pregnancy. These receptors were obtained from a female donor with multiple sclerosis, enrolled in a pregnancy study.

This clone was detected only once. This chain links TRBV5-1 with TRBJ1-2; the match to TRBD1 covers 9 bases. V gave up 3 bases and J gave up 3 bases; unmatched junction bases: 3. CDR1 and CDR2 from the germline V gene are SGHRS and YFSETQ. This CDR3 spans 14 amino acids. In DNA, the CDR3 is TGCGCCAGCAGCTCACAGGGGGCTGACTATGGCTACACCTTC. It translates to CASSSQGADYGYTF.

The chain links TRBV7-9 to TRBJ1-1; perhaps TRBD1 as D (5 bases). The germline V and J ends were trimmed by 7 bases and 10 bases, with 22 bases remaining between them. The CDR3 extends over 14 amino acids. The germline V gene encodes CDR1 SEHNR and CDR2 FQNEAQ (reference sequence). The CDR3, as DNA: TGTGCCAGCACCCACCGGGGGACGGCTTCCGGAGCTTTCTTT. Translation: CASTHRGTASGAFF.

This clone was recorded once. The chain links TRBV18 to TRBJ1-2, with 10 bases identical to TRBD1. The CDR3 runs to 14 residues. The germline CDR1 and CDR2 sequences are KGHSH and LQKENI. J gave up 6 bases and V 2 bases, and 3 bases lay outside the gene matches. CDR3 protein: CASSPGQGVDGYTF. The CDR3 nucleotides read TGTGCCAGCTCACCAGGACAGGGGGTGGATGGCTACACCTTC.

The chain couples TRBV6-1 to TRBJ2-7; D may be TRBD2 (6 bases). V lost 1 base and J lost 3, with 13 bases in between. The CDR3 is made up of 15 amino acids. The germline V gene has CDR1 MNHNS and CDR2 SASEGT. The CDR3 loop reads CASSEGGGDVYEQYF. The CDR3 region has the DNA TGTGCCAGCAGTGAAGGAGGCGGGGACGTCTACGAGCAGTACTTC.

This rearrangement joins TRBV7-2 to TRBJ1-2; 7 bases match TRBD1. This CDR3 is built from 12 residues. The germline V gene encodes CDR1 SGHTA and CDR2 FQGNSA. Trimming at V came to 7 bases and at J to 8 bases, leaving 7 bases not matched to a gene. CDR3 in DNA: TGTGCCAGCAACAAGGGGGCGGCGGGCTACACCTTC. Its protein is CASNKGAAGYTF.

The V and J genes are TRBV5-1 and TRBJ2-1; 8 nucleotides agree with TRBD1. V shed 0 bases and J 8 bases; nucleotides not matched to a gene: 13. The CDR3 runs to 17 residues. From germline, CDR1 is SGHRS and CDR2 YFSETQ. This CDR3 reads CASSLEGTGPPGDEQFF. CDR3 DNA: TGCGCCAGCAGCTTGGAAGGGACAGGACCGCCGGGCGATGAGCAGTTCTTC.

This clone was seen just once. V gene TRBV28 combines with J gene TRBJ2-5, with D possibly being TRBD1 (6 bases). The V end lost 6 bases, the J end lost 3 bases, and 17 bases lay between the germline ends. The germline V gene has CDR1 MDHEN and CDR2 SYDVKM. This CDR3 region has 15 residues. The CDR3 nucleotides read TGTGCCAGCAGCCGGAGTCGGACAGAAAAAGAGACCCAGTACTTC. Amino acid sequence: CASSRSRTEKETQYF.

The chain couples TRBV21-1 to TRBJ2-1; the table assigns TRBD1, which was not confirmed against the DNA. TRBV21-1 is given as a pseudogene. The CDR3 loop spans 17 amino acids. For the CDR3, the DNA is TGTGCCAGCAGCAAACCAGGCTCAGGGGTAGGACGCAATGAGCAGTTCTTC. It specifies CASSKPGSGVGRNEQFF.

The chain is built from TRBV19 and TRBJ1-1; 8 nucleotides match TRBD1. The ends lost 3 bases at V and 1 base at J; junction bases unmatched: 4. Germline V lookup: CDR1 LNHDA, CDR2 SQIVND (reference sequence). This CDR3 spans 15 amino acids. The CDR3 region has the DNA TGTGCCAGTAGTATTCTTGGGACAGGGAACACTGAAGCTTTCTTT. It specifies CASSILGTGNTEAFF.

Only a few counts were recorded for this clone. The gene calls are TRBV30 and TRBJ1-5, with D possibly being TRBD1 (6 bases). The CDR3 covers 15 residues. Between the trimmed V and J ends, which lost 3 bases and 5 bases, there was a span of 17 bases. Germline CDR1 is GTSNPN and CDR2 is SVGIG (reference sequence). The CDR3 DNA reads as TGTGCCTGGAGGCCGGTGGGGGGGCGTGATCAGCCCCAGCATTTT. This codes for CAWRPVGGRDQPQHF.

The chain joins TRBV7-6 to TRBJ2-7; D not resolved. V shed 1 base and J shed 6 bases, with 13 bases lying between them. This CDR3 spans 14 amino acids. Germline lookup yields CDR1 SGHVS and CDR2 FNYEAQ. CDR3 residues: CASSLGQPMGEQYF. The CDR3 DNA is TGTGCCAGCAGCTTAGGACAACCTATGGGCGAGCAGTACTTC. The full variable domain, in which reference TRBV7-6 and TRBJ2-7 provide the parts outside the CDR3, is GAGVSQSPRYKVTKRGQDVALRCDPISGHVSLYWYRQALGQGPEFLTYFNYEAQQDKSGLPNDRFSAERPEGSISTLTIQRTEQRDSAMYRCASSLGQPMGEQYFGPGTRLTVT.

The V call is TRBV7-3, the J call TRBJ2-1, with D unclear. Germline V gives CDR1 SGHTA, CDR2 FQGTGA. This CDR3 contains 15 residues. Trimming took 6 bases from V and 0 from J, leaving 12 bases between them. In DNA, the CDR3 is TGTGCCAGCAGTTCCGCGCCTGGCTCCTACAATGAGCAGTTCTTC. It is translated as CASSSAPGSYNEQFF.